This T cell receptor beta chain was captured in a study of T cells in Graves' hyperthyroidism and ophthalmopathy. A few counts support this clonotype. The CDR3 is made up of 13 amino acids. Germline loops: CDR1 MNHEY, CDR2 SMNVEV (reference sequence). Trimming stripped 3 bases from V and 3 bases from J, with 9 bases between. RNA transcripts provided the source from which TCR beta CDR3 regions were amplified. With the HTBI primer set, the TCR CDR3 went through a first round of RT-PCR. TCRdb redid the calling of the multiplex PCR reads with MiXCR, one entry per CDR3 protein. The sample consists of approximately 370,000 distinct CDR3 sequences, about 18% of them appearing once.

Source material: blood. The V gene is TRBV27, the J gene TRBJ2-7; D gene ambiguous. The receptor was derived from a woman in her twenties or thirties with Graves' hyperthyroidism that later progressed to Graves' ophthalmopathy. The DNA for the CDR3 is TGTGCCAGCAGTTTGGCCTTATTCTACGAGCAGTACTTC. It translates to CASSLALFYEQYF.